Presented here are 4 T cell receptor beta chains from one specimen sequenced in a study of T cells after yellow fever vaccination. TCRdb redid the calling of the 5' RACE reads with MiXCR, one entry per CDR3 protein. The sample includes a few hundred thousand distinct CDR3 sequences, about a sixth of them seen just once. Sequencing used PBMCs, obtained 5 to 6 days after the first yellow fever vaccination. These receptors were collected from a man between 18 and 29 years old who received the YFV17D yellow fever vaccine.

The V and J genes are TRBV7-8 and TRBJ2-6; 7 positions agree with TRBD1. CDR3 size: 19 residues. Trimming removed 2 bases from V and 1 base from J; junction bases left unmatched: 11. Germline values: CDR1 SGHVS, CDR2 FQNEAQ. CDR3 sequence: CASSLSRTGHLSGANVLTF. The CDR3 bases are TGTGCCAGCAGCTTATCCAGGACAGGCCATCTATCTGGGGCCAACGTCCTGACTTTC.

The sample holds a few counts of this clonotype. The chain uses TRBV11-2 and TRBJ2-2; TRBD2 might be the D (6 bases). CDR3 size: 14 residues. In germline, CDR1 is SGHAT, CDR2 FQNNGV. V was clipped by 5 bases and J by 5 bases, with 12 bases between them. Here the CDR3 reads CASSPGSGTGELFF. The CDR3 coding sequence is TGTGCCAGCAGCCCTGGGAGCGGGACCGGGGAGCTGTTTTTT.

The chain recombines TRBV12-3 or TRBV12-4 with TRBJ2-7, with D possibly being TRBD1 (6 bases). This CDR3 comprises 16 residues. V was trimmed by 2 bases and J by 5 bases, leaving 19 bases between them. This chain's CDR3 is CASSLITRGQQHEQYF. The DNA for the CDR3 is TGTGCCAGCAGTTTAATCACGAGAGGACAGCAACACGAGCAGTACTTC.

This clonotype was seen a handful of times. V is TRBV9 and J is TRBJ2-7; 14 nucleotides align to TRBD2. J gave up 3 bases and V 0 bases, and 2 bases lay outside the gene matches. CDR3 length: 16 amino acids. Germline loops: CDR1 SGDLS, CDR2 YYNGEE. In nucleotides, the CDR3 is TGTGCCAGCAGCGTAGGAGGACTAGCGGGGGGCTACGAGCAGTACTTC. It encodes CASSVGGLAGGYEQYF.